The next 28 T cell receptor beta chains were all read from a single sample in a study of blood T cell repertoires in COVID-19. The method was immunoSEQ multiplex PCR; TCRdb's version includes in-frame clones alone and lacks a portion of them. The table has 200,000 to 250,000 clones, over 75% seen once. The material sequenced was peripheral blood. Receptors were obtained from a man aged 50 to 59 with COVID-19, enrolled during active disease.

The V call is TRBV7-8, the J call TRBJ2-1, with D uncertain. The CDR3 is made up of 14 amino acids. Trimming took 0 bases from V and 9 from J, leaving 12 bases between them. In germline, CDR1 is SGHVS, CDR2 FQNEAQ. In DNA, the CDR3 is TGTGCCAGCAGCTTAGCGGTTTCACTGGTTGAGCAGTTCTTC. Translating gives CASSLAVSLVEQFF.

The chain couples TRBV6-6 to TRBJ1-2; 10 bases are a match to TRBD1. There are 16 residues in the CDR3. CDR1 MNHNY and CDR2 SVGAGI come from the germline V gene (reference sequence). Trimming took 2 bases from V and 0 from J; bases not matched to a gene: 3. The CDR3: CASSYAGTGANYGYTF. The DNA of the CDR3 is TGTGCCAGCAGTTACGCAGGGACAGGGGCTAACTATGGCTACACCTTC.

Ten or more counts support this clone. The CDR3 spells CASSPTLVADTQYF. The CDR3 nucleotides read TGTGCCAGCAGCCCCACCCTGGTAGCAGATACGCAGTATTTT. This rearrangement joins TRBV14 to TRBJ2-3, with D unresolved. The V end was cut by 4 bases, the J end by 4 bases, with 12 bases between. The CDR3 is 14 amino acids. Germline CDR1 reads SGHDN; CDR2 reads FVKESK.

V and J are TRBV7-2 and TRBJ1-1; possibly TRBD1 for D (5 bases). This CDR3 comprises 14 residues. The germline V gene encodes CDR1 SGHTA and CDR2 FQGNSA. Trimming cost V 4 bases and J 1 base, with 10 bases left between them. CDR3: CASSWGERNTEAFF. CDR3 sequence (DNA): TGTGCCAGCAGCTGGGGGGAGCGGAACACTGAAGCTTTCTTT.

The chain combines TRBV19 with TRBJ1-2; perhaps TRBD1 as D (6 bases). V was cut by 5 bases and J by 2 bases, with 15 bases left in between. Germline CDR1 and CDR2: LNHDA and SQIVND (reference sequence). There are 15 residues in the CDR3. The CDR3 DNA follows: TGTGCCAGTAGTCGGGGACACAACAGAAACTATGGCTACACCTTC. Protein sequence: CASSRGHNRNYGYTF.

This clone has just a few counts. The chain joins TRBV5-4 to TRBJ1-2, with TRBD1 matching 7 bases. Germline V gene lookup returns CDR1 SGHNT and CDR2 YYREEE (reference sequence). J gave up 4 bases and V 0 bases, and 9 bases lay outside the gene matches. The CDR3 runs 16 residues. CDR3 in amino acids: CASSLVSGGSGYGYTF. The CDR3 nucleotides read TGTGCCAGCAGCTTGGTTTCAGGGGGATCAGGCTATGGCTACACCTTC.

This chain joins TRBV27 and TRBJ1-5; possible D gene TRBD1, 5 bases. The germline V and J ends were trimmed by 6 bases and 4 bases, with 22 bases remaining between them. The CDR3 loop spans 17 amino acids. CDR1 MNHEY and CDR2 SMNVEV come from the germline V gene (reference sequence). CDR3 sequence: CASSARGRAPLNQPQHF. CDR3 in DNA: TGTGCCAGCAGCGCAAGGGGCAGGGCTCCCCTAAATCAGCCCCAGCATTTT.

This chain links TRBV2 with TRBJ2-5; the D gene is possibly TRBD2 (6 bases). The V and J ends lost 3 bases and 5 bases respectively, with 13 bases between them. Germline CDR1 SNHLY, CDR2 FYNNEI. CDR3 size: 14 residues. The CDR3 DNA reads TGTGCCAGCAGTGATGGAGGGGCACAGGAGACCCAGTACTTC. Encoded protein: CASSDGGAQETQYF.

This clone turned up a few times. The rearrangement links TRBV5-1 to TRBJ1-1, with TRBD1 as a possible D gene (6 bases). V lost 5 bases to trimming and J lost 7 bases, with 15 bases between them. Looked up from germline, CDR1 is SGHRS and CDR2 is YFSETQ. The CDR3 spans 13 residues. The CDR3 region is CASRKGVGLEAFF. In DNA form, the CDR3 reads TGCGCCAGCAGGAAGGGGGTAGGGCTTGAAGCTTTCTTT. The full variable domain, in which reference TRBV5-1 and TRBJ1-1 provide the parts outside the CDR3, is KAGVTQTPRYLIKTRGQQVTLSCSPISGHRSVSWYQQTPGQGLQFLFEYFSETQRNKGNFPGRFSGRQFSNSRSEMNVSTLELGDSALYLCASRKGVGLEAFFGQGTRLTVV.

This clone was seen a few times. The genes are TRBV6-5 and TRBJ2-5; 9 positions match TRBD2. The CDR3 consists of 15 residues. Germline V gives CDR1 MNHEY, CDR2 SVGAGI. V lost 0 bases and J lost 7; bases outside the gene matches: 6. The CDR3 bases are TGTGCCAGCAGTTACTCGTCTAGCGGGGTAGGGACCCAGTACTTC. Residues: CASSYSSSGVGTQYF.

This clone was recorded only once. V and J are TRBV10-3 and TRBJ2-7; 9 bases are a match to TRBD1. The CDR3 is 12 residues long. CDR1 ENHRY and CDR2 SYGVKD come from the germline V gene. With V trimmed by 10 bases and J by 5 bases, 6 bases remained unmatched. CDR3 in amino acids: CATRTGANEQYF. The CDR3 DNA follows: TGTGCCACCAGGACAGGGGCAAACGAGCAGTACTTC.

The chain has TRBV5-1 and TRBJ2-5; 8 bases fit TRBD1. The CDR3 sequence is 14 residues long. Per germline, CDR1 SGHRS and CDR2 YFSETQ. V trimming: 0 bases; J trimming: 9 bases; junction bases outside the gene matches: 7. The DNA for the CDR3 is TGCGCCAGCAGCTTGGAGTCGGACAGGGATCCCCAGTACTTC. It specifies CASSLESDRDPQYF.

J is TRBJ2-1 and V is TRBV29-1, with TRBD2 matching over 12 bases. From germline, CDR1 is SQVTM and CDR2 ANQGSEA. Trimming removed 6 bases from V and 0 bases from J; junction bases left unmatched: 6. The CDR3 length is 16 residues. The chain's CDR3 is CSVTGTSGRSYNEQFF. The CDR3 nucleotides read TGCAGCGTGACCGGGACTAGCGGGCGCTCCTACAATGAGCAGTTCTTC.

The CDR3 here is CASSTWGNSNQPQHF. CDR3 in DNA: TGTGCCAGTAGTACGTGGGGCAATAGCAATCAGCCCCAGCATTTT. The rearrangement links TRBV19 to TRBJ1-5; perhaps TRBD1 as D (5 bases). Per germline, CDR1 LNHDA and CDR2 SQIVND (reference sequence). The CDR3 is made up of 15 amino acids. Trimming pared 4 bases from V and 0 bases from J, leaving 10 bases between.

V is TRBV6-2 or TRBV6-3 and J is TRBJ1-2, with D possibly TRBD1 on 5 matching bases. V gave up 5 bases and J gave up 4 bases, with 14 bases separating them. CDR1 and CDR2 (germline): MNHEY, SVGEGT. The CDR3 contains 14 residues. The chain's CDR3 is CASSPGTPLYGYTF. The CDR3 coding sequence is TGTGCCAGCAGTCCCGGGACTCCCCTCTATGGCTACACCTTC.

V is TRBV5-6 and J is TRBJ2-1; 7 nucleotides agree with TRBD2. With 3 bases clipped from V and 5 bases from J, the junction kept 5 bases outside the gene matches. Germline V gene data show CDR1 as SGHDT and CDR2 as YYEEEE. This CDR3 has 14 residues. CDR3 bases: TGTGCCAGCAGCTGGGGAGGGACTGACAATGAGCAGTTCTTC. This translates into CASSWGGTDNEQFF.

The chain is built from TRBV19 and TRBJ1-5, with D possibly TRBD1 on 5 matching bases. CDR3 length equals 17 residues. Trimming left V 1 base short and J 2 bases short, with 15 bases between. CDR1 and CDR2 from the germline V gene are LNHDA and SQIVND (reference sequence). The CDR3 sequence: CASSIGSGNRGNQPQHF. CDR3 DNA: TGTGCCAGTAGTATAGGCTCAGGGAATCGCGGCAATCAGCCCCAGCATTTT.

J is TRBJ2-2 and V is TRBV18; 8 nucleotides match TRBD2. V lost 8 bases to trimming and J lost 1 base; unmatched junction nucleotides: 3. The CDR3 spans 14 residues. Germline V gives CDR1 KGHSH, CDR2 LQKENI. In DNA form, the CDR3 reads TGTGCCAGCACGGGACTAGAGAACACCGGGGAGCTGTTTTTT. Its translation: CASTGLENTGELFF. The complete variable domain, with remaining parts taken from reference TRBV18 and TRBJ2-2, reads NAGVMQNPRHLVRRRGQEARLRCSPMKGHSHVYWYRQLPEEGLKFMVYLQKENIIDESGMPKERFSAEFPKEGPSILRIQQVVRGDSAAYFCASTGLENTGELFFGEGSRLTVL.

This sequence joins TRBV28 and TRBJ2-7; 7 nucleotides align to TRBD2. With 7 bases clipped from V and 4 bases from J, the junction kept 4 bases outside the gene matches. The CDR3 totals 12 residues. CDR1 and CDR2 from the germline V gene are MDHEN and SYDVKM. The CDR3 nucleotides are TGTGCCAGCACCTCCGGGGGGTACGAGCAGTACTTC. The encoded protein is CASTSGGYEQYF.

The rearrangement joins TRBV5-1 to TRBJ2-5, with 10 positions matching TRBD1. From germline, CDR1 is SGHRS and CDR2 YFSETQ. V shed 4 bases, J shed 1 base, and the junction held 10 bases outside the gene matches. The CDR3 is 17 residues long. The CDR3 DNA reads TGCGCCAGCAGCCCAAGGGACAGGGGAGGGGCCCAAGAGACCCAGTACTTC. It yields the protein CASSPRDRGGAQETQYF.

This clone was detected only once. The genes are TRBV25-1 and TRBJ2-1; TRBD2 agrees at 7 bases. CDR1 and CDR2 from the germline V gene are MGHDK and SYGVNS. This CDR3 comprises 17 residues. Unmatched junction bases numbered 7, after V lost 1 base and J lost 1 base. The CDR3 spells CASSESTGLGSYNEQFF. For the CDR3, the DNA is TGTGCCAGCAGTGAATCCACCGGACTAGGATCCTACAATGAGCAGTTCTTC.

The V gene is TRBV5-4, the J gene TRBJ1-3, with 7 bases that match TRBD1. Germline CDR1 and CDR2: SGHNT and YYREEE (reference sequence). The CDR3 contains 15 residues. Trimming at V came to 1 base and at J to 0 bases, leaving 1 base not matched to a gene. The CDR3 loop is CASSLPGGSGNTIYF. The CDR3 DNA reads TGTGCCAGCAGCTTGCCAGGGGGCTCTGGAAACACCATATATTTT.

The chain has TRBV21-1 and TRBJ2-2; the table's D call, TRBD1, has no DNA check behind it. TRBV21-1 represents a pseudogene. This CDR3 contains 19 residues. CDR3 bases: TGTGCCAGCAGCAAAGAGCGGGACAGGGGGCGGTTATTTGCCGGGGAGCTGTTTTTT. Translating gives CASSKERDRGRLFAGELFF.

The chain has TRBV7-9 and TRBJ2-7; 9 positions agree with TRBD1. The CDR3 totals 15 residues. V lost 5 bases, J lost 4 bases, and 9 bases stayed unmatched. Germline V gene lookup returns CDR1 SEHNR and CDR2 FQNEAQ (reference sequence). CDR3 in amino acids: CASSPPRDRVYEQYF. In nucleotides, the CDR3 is TGTGCCAGCAGCCCCCCTCGGGACAGGGTGTACGAGCAGTACTTC.

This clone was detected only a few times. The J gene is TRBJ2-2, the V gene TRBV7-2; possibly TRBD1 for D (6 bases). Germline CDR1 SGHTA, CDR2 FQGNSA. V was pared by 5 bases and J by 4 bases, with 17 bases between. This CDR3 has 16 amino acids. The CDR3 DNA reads TGTGCCAGCAGCCCGGAACAGGGTCTCGTCACCGGGGAGCTGTTTTTT. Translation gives CASSPEQGLVTGELFF.

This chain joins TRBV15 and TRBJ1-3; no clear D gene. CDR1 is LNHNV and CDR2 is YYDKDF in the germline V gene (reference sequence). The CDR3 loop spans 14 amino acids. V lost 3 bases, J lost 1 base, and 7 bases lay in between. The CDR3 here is CATSRAYSGNTIYF. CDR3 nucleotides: TGTGCCACCAGCAGGGCTTATTCTGGAAACACCATATATTTT.

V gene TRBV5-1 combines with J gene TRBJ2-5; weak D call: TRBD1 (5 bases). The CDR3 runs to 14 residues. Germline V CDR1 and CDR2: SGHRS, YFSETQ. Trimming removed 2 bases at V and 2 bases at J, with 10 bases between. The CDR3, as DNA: TGCGCCAGCAGCTTCGGACAAGGACAAGAGACCCAGTACTTC. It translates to CASSFGQGQETQYF.

This CDR3 is CASSQEAGQPQHF. The CDR3 nucleotides read TGTGCCAGCAGCCAAGAGGCGGGTCAGCCCCAGCATTTT. The chain joins TRBV14 to TRBJ1-5; D uncertain. The CDR3 runs to 13 residues. CDR1 is SGHDN, CDR2 FVKESK, per germline. The V end lost 0 bases, the J end lost 6 bases, and 6 bases lay between the germline ends.